This T cell receptor beta chain comes out of a study of shared clonotypes between healthy human individuals. This clone showed up just once. Antigen unknown. General observations from the study: It was expected that sequencing depth would affect clonotype sharing among donors.

As processed by the authors: Because ImmunoSEQ provided only junction sequences with no quality scores, the filtering differed. Assay used: immunoSEQ multiplex PCR; TCRdb lists only in-frame clones, some missing. That table gives V, J and clone size, and the DNA gave D and trimming. Of approximately 1,500,000 clones in the sample, around 98% were seen once. The sequence came from a man aged 30 to 39 in good health. Sequencing was performed on naive CD4+ T cells sorted from blood. Subset given: CD45RA+ positively selected.

The CDR3 reads CASSYPKGLATDTQYF. The CDR3 DNA follows: TGTGCCAGCAGTTACCCAAAGGGACTGGCCACAGATACGCAGTATTTT. The rearrangement links TRBV6-6 to TRBJ2-3; D is perhaps TRBD2 (6 bases). The CDR3 runs 16 residues. The germline V and J ends were trimmed by 2 bases and 2 bases, with 14 bases remaining between them. Germline loops: CDR1 MNHNY, CDR2 SVGAGI (reference sequence).